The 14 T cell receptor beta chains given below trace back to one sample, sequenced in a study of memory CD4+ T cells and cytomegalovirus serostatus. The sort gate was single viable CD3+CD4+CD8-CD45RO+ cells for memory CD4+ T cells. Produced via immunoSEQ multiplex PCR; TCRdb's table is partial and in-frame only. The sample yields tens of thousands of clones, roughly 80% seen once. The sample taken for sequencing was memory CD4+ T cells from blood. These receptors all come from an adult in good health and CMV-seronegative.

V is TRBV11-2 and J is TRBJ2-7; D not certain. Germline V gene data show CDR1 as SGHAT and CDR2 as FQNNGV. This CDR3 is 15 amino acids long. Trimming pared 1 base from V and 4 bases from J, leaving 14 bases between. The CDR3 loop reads CASSLGATAVYEQYF. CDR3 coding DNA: TGTGCCAGCAGCTTAGGAGCGACCGCAGTGTACGAGCAGTACTTC.

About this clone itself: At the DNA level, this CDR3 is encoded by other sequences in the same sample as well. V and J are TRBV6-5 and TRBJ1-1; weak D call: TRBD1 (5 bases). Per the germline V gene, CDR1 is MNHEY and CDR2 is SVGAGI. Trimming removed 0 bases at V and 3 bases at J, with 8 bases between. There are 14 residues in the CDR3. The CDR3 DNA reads TGTGCCAGCAGTTACTCGAGAGGGGACACTGAAGCTTTCTTT. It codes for CASSYSRGDTEAFF.

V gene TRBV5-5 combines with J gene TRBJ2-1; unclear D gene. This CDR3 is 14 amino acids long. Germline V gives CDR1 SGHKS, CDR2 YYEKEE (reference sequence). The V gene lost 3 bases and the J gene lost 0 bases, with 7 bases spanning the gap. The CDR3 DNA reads TGTGCCAGCAGCTCCTGGAGCTCCTACAATGAGCAGTTCTTC. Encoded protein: CASSSWSSYNEQFF. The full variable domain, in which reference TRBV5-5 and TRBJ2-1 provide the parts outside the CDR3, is DAGVTQSPTHLIKTRGQQVTLRCSPISGHKSVSWYQQVLGQGPQFIFQYYEKEERGRGNFPDRFSARQFPNYSSELNVNALLLGDSALYLCASSSWSSYNEQFFGPGTRLTVL.

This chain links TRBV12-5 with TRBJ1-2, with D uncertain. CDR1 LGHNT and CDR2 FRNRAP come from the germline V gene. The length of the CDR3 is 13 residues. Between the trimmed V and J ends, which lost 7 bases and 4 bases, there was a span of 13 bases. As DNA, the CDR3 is TGTGCTAGTGCCCCCGACACACCCTATGGCTACACCTTC. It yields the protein CASAPDTPYGYTF.

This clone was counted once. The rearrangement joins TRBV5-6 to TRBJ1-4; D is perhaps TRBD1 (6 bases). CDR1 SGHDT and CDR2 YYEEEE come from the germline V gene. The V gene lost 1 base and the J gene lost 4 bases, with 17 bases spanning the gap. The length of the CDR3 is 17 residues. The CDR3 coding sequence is TGTGCCAGCAGCTTGTTTACGGGGGCGGAACTTAATGAAAAACTGTTTTTT. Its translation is CASSLFTGAELNEKLFF. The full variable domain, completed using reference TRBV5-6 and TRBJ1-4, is DAGVTQSPTHLIKTRGQQVTLRCSPKSGHDTVSWYQQALGQGPQFIFQYYEEEERQRGNFPDRFSGHQFPNYSSELNVNALLLGDSALYLCASSLFTGAELNEKLFFGSGTQLSVL.

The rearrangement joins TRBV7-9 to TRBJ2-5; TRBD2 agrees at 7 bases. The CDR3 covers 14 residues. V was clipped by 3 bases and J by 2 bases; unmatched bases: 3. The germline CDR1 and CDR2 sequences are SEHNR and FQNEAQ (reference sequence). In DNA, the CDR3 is TGTGCCAGCAGCTTGGGGGGGATACAAGAGACCCAGTACTTC. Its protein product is CASSLGGIQETQYF.

The CDR3 protein is CAISLAGEETQYF. The CDR3 nucleotides read TGTGCCATCAGTCTAGCGGGAGAGGAGACCCAGTACTTC. The rearrangement links TRBV10-3 to TRBJ2-5; the match to TRBD2 covers 10 bases. CDR1 is ENHRY and CDR2 is SYGVKD in the germline V gene. CDR3 size: 13 residues. Trimming took 5 bases from V and 5 from J; bases not matched to a gene: 2.

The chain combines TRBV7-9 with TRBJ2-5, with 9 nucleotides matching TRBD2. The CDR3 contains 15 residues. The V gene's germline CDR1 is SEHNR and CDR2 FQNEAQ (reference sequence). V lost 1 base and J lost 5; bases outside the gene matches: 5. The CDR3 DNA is TGTGCCAGCAGCTTAGACCTAGCGGGACATGAGACCCAGTACTTC. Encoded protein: CASSLDLAGHETQYF.

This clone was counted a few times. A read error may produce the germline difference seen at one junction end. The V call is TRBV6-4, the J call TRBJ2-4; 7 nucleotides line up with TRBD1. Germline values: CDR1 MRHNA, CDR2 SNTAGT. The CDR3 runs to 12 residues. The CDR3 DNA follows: TGTGCAAAGGGCTCCGGGACAGAGGGGTCGGACTTC. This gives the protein CAKGSGTEGSDF.

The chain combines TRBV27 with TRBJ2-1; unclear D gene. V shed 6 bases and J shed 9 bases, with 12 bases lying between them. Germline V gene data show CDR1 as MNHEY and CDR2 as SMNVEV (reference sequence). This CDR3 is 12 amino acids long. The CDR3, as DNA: TGTGCCAGCAGCCCTATAGCCGGTGAGCAGTTCTTC. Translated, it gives CASSPIAGEQFF.

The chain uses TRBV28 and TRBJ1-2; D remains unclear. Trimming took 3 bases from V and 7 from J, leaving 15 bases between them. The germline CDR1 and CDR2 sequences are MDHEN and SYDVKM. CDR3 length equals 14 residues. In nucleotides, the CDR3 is TGTGCCAGCAGTTTGGGCCTCAACCACGGTGGCTACACCTTC. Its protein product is CASSLGLNHGGYTF.

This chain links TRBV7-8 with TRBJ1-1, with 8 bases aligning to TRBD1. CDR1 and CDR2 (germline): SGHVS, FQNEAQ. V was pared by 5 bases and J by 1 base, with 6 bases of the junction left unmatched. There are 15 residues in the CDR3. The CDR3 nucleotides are TGTGCCAGCAGCCCCTACGGGACAGGGAACACTGAAGCTTTCTTT. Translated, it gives CASSPYGTGNTEAFF.

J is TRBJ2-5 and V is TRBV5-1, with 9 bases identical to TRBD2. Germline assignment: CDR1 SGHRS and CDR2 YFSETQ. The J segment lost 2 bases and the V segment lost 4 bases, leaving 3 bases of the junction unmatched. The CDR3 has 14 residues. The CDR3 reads CASSLSGGQETQYF. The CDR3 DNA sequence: TGCGCCAGCAGCCTTAGCGGGGGACAAGAGACCCAGTACTTC.

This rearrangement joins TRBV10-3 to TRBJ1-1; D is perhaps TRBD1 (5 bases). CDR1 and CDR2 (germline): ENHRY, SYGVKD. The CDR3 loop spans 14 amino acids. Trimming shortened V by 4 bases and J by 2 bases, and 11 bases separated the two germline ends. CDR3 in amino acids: CAISGGRSNTEAFF. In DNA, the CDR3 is TGTGCCATCAGTGGGGGACGGAGTAACACTGAAGCTTTCTTT.